The source of this TCR beta chain is a study of blood T cells in healthy people across ages. V lost 2 bases, J lost 4 bases, and 14 bases lay in between. Germline V gene sequence: CDR1 MNHEY, CDR2 SVGAGI. There are 15 residues in the CDR3. Together with a sample-barcoded 5' primer, a J-beta primer mix was included in a second PCR lasting roughly 6 to 12 cycles. MiXCR, run by TCRdb on the 5' RACE reads, gives a single entry per CDR3 protein. The data contain about 830,000 distinct CDR3 sequences, 62% of them singletons. Overall study findings and caveats: Possibly confounding the expanded clonotype changes was the fact that donor CMV status was unknown.

Comments on this clonotype: What it binds is not known.

The sequencing sample was made of blood. The chain joins TRBV6-5 to TRBJ1-2; no clear D. The clonotype comes from a man aged 25 to 40 in good health. In nucleotides, the CDR3 is TGTGCCAGCAGTTACGGACGGCAGCTCCTCTATGGCTACACCTTC. Protein sequence: CASSYGRQLLYGYTF.